This TCR beta chain was profiled in a study of cytomegalovirus exposure and HLA in healthy donors. Study-level background: There were about 86 million unique TCRs (from HLA-typed donors) in an early data release. The Caucasian-associated ancestry cluster contained about 80% of the approximately 430 genotyped donors. General study findings and limits: Apart from CMV serostatus, no immune exposure information was available. Accurate HLA-A and HLA-B prediction from TCR beta sequences was reported for most subjects.

In the PCR, 60 Vbeta and 13 Jbeta primers were used. The table came from immunoSEQ multiplex PCR; TCRdb's copy has only in-frame clones and leaves some out. The sample holds fewer than 200,000 clones, around 75% seen once. Of note for this clone: Its antigen remains unknown.

Sequencing was carried out using PBMCs. The TCR comes from a man between 18 and 29 years old in good health and CMV-seronegative.

Written as DNA, the CDR3 is TGTGCCAGCAGCCTCCAAGGGGATTCCTCTGGAAACACCATATATTTT. Amino acids: CASSLQGDSSGNTIYF. The chain joins TRBV5-5 to TRBJ1-3; D is possibly TRBD1 (5 bases). The CDR3 length is 16 residues. V was clipped by 4 bases and J by 0 bases, with 14 bases between them. Germline assignment: CDR1 SGHKS and CDR2 YYEKEE (reference sequence).